The clone carrying this T cell receptor (beta chain) was detected only a few times. Its specificity is unknown. The sample comes from a study of identical twins. The study, taken as a whole, reports: The authors noted that invariant MAIT and iNKT cells could partly confound zero-insertion analyses.

The CDR3 consists of 15 residues. Trimming took 3 bases from V and 3 from J, leaving 17 bases between them. Germline-derived CDR1 and CDR2 are SQVTM and ANQGSEA. A universal primer binding site was introduced by template switching. The final cDNA contained unique molecular identifiers. TCRdb re-derived calls from the 5' RACE reads in MiXCR, one entry per CDR3 protein. This table holds nearly 650,000 distinct CDR3 sequences, 7% to 7.5% found once. These sequences were also reported in another study, on yellow fever vaccine responses in identical twins. As reported in that work: After vaccination, twins' T cell response reportedly seemed partly convergent, partly personalized.

This chain connects TRBV29-1 to TRBJ1-1, with TRBD1 as a possible D gene (5 bases). The sequenced sample consisted of PBMCs. The clonotype was recovered from a woman between 18 and 29 years old in good health. The DNA of the CDR3 is TGCAGCGTTGACGACCTTACGGGGGGGGACACTGAAGCTTTCTTT. Its protein product is CSVDDLTGGDTEAFF.